This T cell receptor beta chain was observed in a study of blood T cell repertoires in COVID-19. The wider study: The United States, Italy and Spain provided the acute and convalescent COVID-19 samples.

TCRdb's table, derived via immunoSEQ multiplex PCR, lists solely in-frame clones and lacks some. The sample records roughly 97,000 clones, around 87% being singletons. CDR3 length equals 16 residues. The ends lost 1 base at V and 5 bases at J; junction bases unmatched: 4. The germline gives CDR1 LGHNA, CDR2 YNFKEQ. V gene TRBV4-2 combines with J gene TRBJ2-5, with 13 nucleotides matching TRBD2. The source is a man between 50 and 59 years old with acute or convalescent COVID-19. The sample was peripheral blood. The CDR3 DNA reads TGTGCCAGCAGCCAAGGAGGACTAGCGGGAGTTGAGACCCAGTACTTC. Encoded protein: CASSQGGLAGVETQYF.